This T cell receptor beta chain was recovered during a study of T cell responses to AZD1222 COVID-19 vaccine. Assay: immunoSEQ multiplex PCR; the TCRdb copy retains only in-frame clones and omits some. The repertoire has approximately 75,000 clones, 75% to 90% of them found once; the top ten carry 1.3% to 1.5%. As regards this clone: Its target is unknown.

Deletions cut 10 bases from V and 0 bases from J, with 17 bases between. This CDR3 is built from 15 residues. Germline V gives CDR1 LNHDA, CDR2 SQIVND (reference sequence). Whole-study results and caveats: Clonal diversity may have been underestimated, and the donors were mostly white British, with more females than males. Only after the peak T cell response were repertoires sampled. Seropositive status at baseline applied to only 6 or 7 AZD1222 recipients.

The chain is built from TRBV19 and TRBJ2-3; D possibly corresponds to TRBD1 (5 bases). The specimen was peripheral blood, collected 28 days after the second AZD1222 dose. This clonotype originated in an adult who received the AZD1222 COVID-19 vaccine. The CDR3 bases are TGTGCCACCCTCCCGACAGCCGTCAGCACAGATACGCAGTATTTT. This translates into CATLPTAVSTDTQYF.